The 17 T cell receptor beta chains listed next were all sequenced from one sample in a study of identical twins. TCRdb itself ran the 5' RACE reads through MiXCR, one entry per CDR3 protein. This table holds more than 1.5 million distinct CDR3 sequences, around 29% found once. Sequencing used cord blood. The receptors shown here come from a newborn girl in good health.

The rearrangement joins TRBV20-1 to TRBJ2-3, with 8 bases that match TRBD2. Germline V lookup: CDR1 DFQATT, CDR2 SNEGSKA (reference sequence). This CDR3 has 13 residues. The CDR3 sequence: CSGRGVIGDTQYF. CDR3 nucleotide sequence: TGCAGCGGGAGGGGGGTTATAGGAGATACGCAGTATTTT.

This chain connects TRBV7-4 to TRBJ1-1; D is uncertain. V gave up 3 bases and J gave up 1 base, with 12 bases separating them. The CDR3 consists of 15 residues. Per germline, CDR1 SGHVT and CDR2 SQSDAQ. DNA for the CDR3: TGTGCCAGCAGCTTGATATGGTTGAAGAACACTGAAGCTTTCTTT. This translates into CASSLIWLKNTEAFF.

The gene calls are TRBV20-1 and TRBJ1-2, with D perhaps TRBD1 (5 bases). The CDR3 runs 15 residues. The germline V gene encodes CDR1 DFQATT and CDR2 SNEGSKA (reference sequence). V was shortened by 0 bases and J by 2 bases, with 13 bases between the two germline ends. CDR3 sequence (DNA): TGCAGTGCTAGAGATGCCCAAGGGGCAAACTATGGCTACACCTTC. Translation gives CSARDAQGANYGYTF.

The chain combines TRBV30 with TRBJ1-5; D unclear. The V and J ends lost 0 bases and 0 bases respectively, with 6 bases between them. The germline CDR1 and CDR2 sequences are GTSNPN and SVGIG (reference sequence). The CDR3 has 14 residues. CDR3 loop: CAWSVGSSNQPQHF. CDR3 bases: TGTGCCTGGAGTGTAGGCAGTAGCAATCAGCCCCAGCATTTT. Complete variable domain (other parts from reference TRBV30 and TRBJ1-5): SQTIHQWPATLVQPVGSPLSLECTVEGTSNPNLYWYRQAAGRGLQLLFYSVGIGQISSEVPQNLSASRPQDRQFILSSKKLLLSDSGFYLCAWSVGSSNQPQHFGDGTRLSIL.

This clonotype has just a few counts. This rearrangement joins TRBV12-3 or TRBV12-4 to TRBJ2-3, with a tentative D call TRBD2 (6 bases). The CDR3 is 16 amino acids. Trimming took off 5 bases at V and 6 bases at J, with 21 bases between the two ends. The CDR3 loop is CASSRGSRGGVDTQYF. The CDR3, as DNA: TGTGCCAGCAGTCGCGGTTCGCGGGGCGGGGTGGATACGCAGTATTTT.

In this sample, this clonotype turned up a few times. J is TRBJ2-1 and V is TRBV4-1; no definite D call. The CDR3 sequence is 12 residues long. V was trimmed by 2 bases and J by 4 bases, leaving 3 bases between them. Germline assignment: CDR1 MGHRA and CDR2 YSYEKL. The CDR3 bases are TGCGCCAGCAGCCAAATATACAATGAGCAGTTCTTC. It yields the protein CASSQIYNEQFF.

This clonotype has just a few counts. The rearrangement uses TRBV20-1 and TRBJ2-7, with a weak D call TRBD2 (6 bases). The J call could be wrong; TRBJ2-5 is a better fit for the DNA end. The length of the CDR3 is 15 residues. Germline lookup yields CDR1 DFQATT and CDR2 SNEGSKA (reference sequence). The CDR3 loop is CSARSWASATETQYF. Written as DNA, the CDR3 is TGCAGTGCTAGAAGCTGGGCTAGCGCGACGGAGACCCAGTACTTC.

This clonotype appeared a few times. V usage is TRBV7-9 and J usage is TRBJ1-2; D call uncertain. The CDR3 totals 16 residues. V lost 4 bases and J 4 bases, leaving 19 bases between the germline ends. Germline lookup yields CDR1 SEHNR and CDR2 FQNEAQ (reference sequence). The CDR3 DNA sequence: TGTGCCAGCAGCTCTTGGGCCCGGAGCCTCCTCTATGGCTACACCTTC. Amino acids: CASSSWARSLLYGYTF.

This clonotype has a handful of counts. This chain links TRBV24-1 with TRBJ1-2; D remains unclear. The CDR3 loop spans 13 amino acids. Germline V gene sequence: CDR1 KGHDR, CDR2 SFDVKD. V dropped 1 base and J dropped 0 bases, with 2 bases sitting between them. Written as DNA, the CDR3 is TGTGCCACCAGTGATTTCACTAACTATGGCTACACCTTC. Its translation: CATSDFTNYGYTF.

V gene TRBV20-1 combines with J gene TRBJ2-7, with 10 bases lining up with TRBD2. This CDR3 contains 16 residues. V was clipped by 3 bases and J by 6 bases; unmatched bases: 14. Germline V gene data show CDR1 as DFQATT and CDR2 as SNEGSKA (reference sequence). The CDR3 protein is CSASVSLAGGRAEQYF. For the CDR3, the DNA is TGCAGTGCTAGCGTATCATTAGCGGGGGGCCGTGCCGAGCAGTACTTC.

This clonotype turned up a few times. This chain connects TRBV29-1 to TRBJ2-1; 9 bases match TRBD2. The CDR3 runs 14 residues. Trimming cost V 6 bases and J 8 bases; bases outside gene matches: 11. Germline V gives CDR1 SQVTM, CDR2 ANQGSEA. The CDR3 loop is CSVGGPSGVYEQFF. CDR3 DNA: TGCAGCGTCGGCGGACCTAGCGGGGTATATGAGCAGTTCTTC.

This clonotype was found a few times. CDR3 bases: TGTGCCAGCAGCGCCGGGACACTACACACAGATACGCAGTATTTT. It translates to CASSAGTLHTDTQYF. The chain is built from TRBV9 and TRBJ2-3; D might be TRBD1 (6 bases). This CDR3 comprises 15 residues. Trimming left V 3 bases short and J 2 bases short, with 13 bases between. The V gene's germline CDR1 is SGDLS and CDR2 YYNGEE.

This chain uses TRBV30 with TRBJ1-1, with D uncertain. This CDR3 is 12 amino acids long. The germline V gene has CDR1 GTSNPN and CDR2 SVGIG (reference sequence). The V gene lost 0 bases and the J gene lost 5 bases, with 7 bases spanning the gap. The CDR3 coding sequence is TGTGCCTGGAGTGTTTGGGAGACTGAAGCTTTCTTT. Translated: CAWSVWETEAFF.

The sample holds many counts of this clonotype. J is TRBJ2-1 and V is TRBV10-3, with 11 positions matching TRBD2. CDR1 is ENHRY and CDR2 is SYGVKD in the germline V gene. This CDR3 contains 13 residues. The J segment lost 7 bases and the V segment lost 6 bases, leaving 2 bases of the junction unmatched. This CDR3 reads CAIRTSGENEQFF. The CDR3 DNA sequence: TGTGCCATCAGGACTAGCGGGGAAAATGAGCAGTTCTTC.

A note on this clonotype: Sequence at one end of the junction differs from germline and may be a read error. The rearrangement joins TRBV3-1 to TRBJ2-1; 11 bases are shared with TRBD2. The CDR3 sequence is 15 residues long. Germline CDR1 and CDR2: LGHDT and YNNKEL (reference sequence). CDR3: CAGSPSGGPYNEQFF. CDR3 nucleotide sequence: TGTGCCGGCAGCCCTAGCGGGGGGCCCTACAATGAGCAGTTCTTC.

This clonotype was counted between two and nine times. The J gene is TRBJ2-3, the V gene TRBV27; perhaps D is TRBD1 or TRBD2 (5 bases each). This CDR3 region has 15 residues. Germline loops: CDR1 MNHEY, CDR2 SMNVEV (reference sequence). V gave up 5 bases and J gave up 2 bases, with 14 bases separating them. The CDR3 nucleotides are TGTGCCAGCAGTGGGCTTCGGGGCCCCACAGATACGCAGTATTTT. This sequence encodes CASSGLRGPTDTQYF.

The gene calls are TRBV20-1 and TRBJ2-7; D gene ambiguous. This CDR3 region has 15 residues. Germline loops: CDR1 DFQATT, CDR2 SNEGSKA (reference sequence). V dropped 0 bases and J dropped 2 bases, with 14 bases sitting between them. CDR3 sequence: CSARDLADSPYEQYF. DNA for the CDR3: TGCAGTGCTAGAGATCTGGCAGACTCCCCCTACGAGCAGTACTTC.